This T cell receptor (beta chain) was identified in a study of PD-L1 blockade in urothelial cancer (dated by TCRdb to about 2017). Study-wide context: All patients started therapy around 2014 and received atezolizumab 1,200 mg intravenously every 3 weeks. Pretreatment tumor samples, along with matched peripheral blood collected serially before and after atezolizumab treatment, underwent TCR sequencing. Blood samples were analyzed 3 weeks after the start of treatment (second dose) and 6 weeks after the start of treatment. Whole exome sequencing and RNA sequencing of pretreatment tumors were performed alongside TCR sequencing in the same patients. An ECOG performance status of 0 or 1 was recorded for the patients, and 0 to 3 prior chemotherapy regimens had been received by the patients. A median of about 150,000 T cells and 65,000 to 90,000 unique TCRs was obtained from blood samples, and a median clonality of around 0.08 was observed. Durable clinical benefit was achieved by nine patients and was not achieved by 20 patients. About 85% of the 29 patients were identified as males with urothelial cancer of bladder origin, and a prior smoking history was reported by 18 of 29 patients. Pretreatment blood TCR-seq was available for about 27 patients, at least one posttreatment blood collection was obtained for approximately 24 patients, and tumor TCR-seq was available for approximately 24 patients. An exploratory multi-omic analysis was conducted of the somatic, immune and clinical correlates of response to PD-L1 blockade with atezolizumab in urothelial cancer. Durable clinical benefit was defined as a progression-free survival longer than 6 months, and TCR features were additionally tested against progression-free survival and overall survival. Overall study results and their limits: Improved progression-free and overall survival was associated with having pretreatment peripheral blood TCR clonality below the median. Because the sample size was small (n ≈ 27) and many exploratory analyses were performed, the results are intended to be hypothesis-generating. Among patients with durable benefit, tumor-associated TCR clones showed greater expansion in peripheral blood 3 weeks after treatment started (n ≈ 20, p = 0.022).

Sample time point, as interpreted from the label and publication: pretreatment peripheral blood. A total of 29 patients with locally advanced or metastatic urothelial carcinoma, treated at Memorial Sloan Kettering on a trial protocol, made up the cohort. Peripheral blood mononuclear cells were collected pretreatment and during treatment, at between 1 and 8 total time points per patient. The Qiagen DNeasy Blood extraction kit was used to purify genomic DNA from total PBMCs and tumor samples. PBMCs were collected pretreatment and during treatment, and were isolated and stored as previously described. V and J are truncated by 0 bases and 9 bases respectively, leaving an intervening sequence of 18 bases. The CDR3 has 16 amino acids, counting the end cysteine and phenylalanine. Here the CDR3 DNA is all that survives: 48 bases in frame from base 1. CDR1 and CDR2 are read off the germline V gene (reference sequence) as LNHNV and YYDKDF.

Only one count was recorded for this clone. Its antigen remains unidentified. Per-nucleotide qualities are absent, and no much larger clonotype sits a single base away. To estimate absolute template abundance from read counts, synthetic TCR analog templates were spiked into each PCR. Using the immunoSEQ assay, TCRbeta CDR3 regions were amplified from genomic DNA with bias-controlled V and J gene primers. Rearranged TCRbeta segments were sequenced at approximately 20X coverage. For the original study's pipeline: Clustering was used to correct sequencing errors, and CDR3s were annotated against IMGT so that V, D and J genes could be assigned. Downstream analyses used only productive TCRbeta rearrangements and left out out-of-frame or stop-codon sequences. Clonality was calculated as one minus the Shannon entropy normalized by the log of the number of unique productive sequences. Fisher's exact test with Benjamini-Hochberg correction, using a cutoff of adjusted p below 0.01, was how clones that differed between time points or between blood and tumor were identified. TCRdb provides this immuneACCESS table in a form limited to in-frame rearrangements. Some clones are lacking; in checked studies, under half of them reflect an unresolved V gene, and why the rest are absent is not known. From that table come the V and J calls and clone size; the DNA was used to work out D and trimming. For this sample there are 90,000 or so clones; roughly 90% appear just once. The ten largest clones add up to 0.97% of the sample.

This sequence was found in a woman older than 75 with urothelial cancer. This chain is built from TRBV15 and TRBJ2-1; TRBD1 might be the D gene, on 5 matching bases. The sample consisted of PBMCs, taken around atezolizumab (anti-PD-L1) treatment. The sequenced DNA: TGTGCCACCAGCAGAGAAGGGGTAAGGGTTTCGATTGAGCAGTTCTTC. It codes for CATSREGVRVSIEQFF.